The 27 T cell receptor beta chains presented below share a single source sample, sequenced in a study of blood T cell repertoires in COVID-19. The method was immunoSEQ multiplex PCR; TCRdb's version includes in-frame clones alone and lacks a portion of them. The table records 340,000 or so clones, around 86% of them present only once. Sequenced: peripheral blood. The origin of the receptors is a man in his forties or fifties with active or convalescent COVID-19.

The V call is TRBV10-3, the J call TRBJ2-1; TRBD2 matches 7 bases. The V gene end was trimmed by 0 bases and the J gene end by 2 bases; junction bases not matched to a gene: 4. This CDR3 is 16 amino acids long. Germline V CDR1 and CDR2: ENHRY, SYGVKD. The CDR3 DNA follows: TGTGCCATCAGTGAGTCGGGGGGGGGACCCTACAATGAGCAGTTCTTC. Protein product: CAISESGGGPYNEQFF.

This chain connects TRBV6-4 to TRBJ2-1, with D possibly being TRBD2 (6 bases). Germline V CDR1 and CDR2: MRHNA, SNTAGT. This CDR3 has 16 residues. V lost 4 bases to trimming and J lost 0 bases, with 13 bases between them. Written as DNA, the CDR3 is TGTGCCAGCAGTGTAGATCCGGGGGACTCCTACAATGAGCAGTTCTTC. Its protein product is CASSVDPGDSYNEQFF.

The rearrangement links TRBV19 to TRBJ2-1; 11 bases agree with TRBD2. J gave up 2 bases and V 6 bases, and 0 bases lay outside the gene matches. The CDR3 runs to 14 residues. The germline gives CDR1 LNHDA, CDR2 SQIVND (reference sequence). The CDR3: CASRLAGAYNEQFF. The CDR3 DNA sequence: TGTGCCAGTAGACTAGCGGGAGCCTACAATGAGCAGTTCTTC.

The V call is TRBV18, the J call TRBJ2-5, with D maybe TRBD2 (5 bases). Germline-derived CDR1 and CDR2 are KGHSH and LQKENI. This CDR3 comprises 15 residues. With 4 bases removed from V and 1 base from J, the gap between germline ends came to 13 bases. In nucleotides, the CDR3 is TGTGCCAGCTCACGGCTAGCCGGATTCCAAGAGACCCAGTACTTC. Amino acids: CASSRLAGFQETQYF.

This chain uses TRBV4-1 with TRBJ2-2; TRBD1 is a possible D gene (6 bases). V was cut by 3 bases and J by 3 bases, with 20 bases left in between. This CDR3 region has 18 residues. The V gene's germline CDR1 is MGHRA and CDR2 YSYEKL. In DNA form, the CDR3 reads TGCGCCAGCAGCCAGGAGACAGGTGTCTTTTTCGACACCGGGGAGCTGTTTTTT. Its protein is CASSQETGVFFDTGELFF.

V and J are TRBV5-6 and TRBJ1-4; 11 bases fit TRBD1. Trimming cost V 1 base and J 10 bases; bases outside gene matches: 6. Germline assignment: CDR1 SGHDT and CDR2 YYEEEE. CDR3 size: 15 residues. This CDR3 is CASSLFGTGGRKLFF. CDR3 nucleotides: TGTGCCAGCAGCTTGTTTGGGACAGGGGGTAGAAAACTGTTTTTT. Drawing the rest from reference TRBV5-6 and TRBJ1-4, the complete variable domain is DAGVTQSPTHLIKTRGQQVTLRCSPKSGHDTVSWYQQALGQGPQFIFQYYEEEERQRGNFPDRFSGHQFPNYSSELNVNALLLGDSALYLCASSLFGTGGRKLFFGSGTQLSVL.

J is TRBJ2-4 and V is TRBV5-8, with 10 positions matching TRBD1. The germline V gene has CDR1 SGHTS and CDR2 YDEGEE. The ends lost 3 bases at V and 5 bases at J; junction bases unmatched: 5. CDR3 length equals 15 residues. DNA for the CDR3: TGTGCCAGCAGCTCCGGGACAGGGGTCGAAAACATTCAGTACTTC. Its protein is CASSSGTGVENIQYF.

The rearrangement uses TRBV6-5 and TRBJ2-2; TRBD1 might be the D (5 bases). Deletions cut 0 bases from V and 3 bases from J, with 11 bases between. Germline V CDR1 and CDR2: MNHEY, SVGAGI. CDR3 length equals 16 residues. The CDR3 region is CASSYSSRVDTGELFF. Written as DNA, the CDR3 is TGTGCCAGCAGTTACTCGTCCAGGGTGGACACCGGGGAGCTGTTTTTT.

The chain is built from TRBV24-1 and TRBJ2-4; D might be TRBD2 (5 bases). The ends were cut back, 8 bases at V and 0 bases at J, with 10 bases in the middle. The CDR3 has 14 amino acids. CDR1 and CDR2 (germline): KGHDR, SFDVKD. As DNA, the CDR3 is TGTGCCACCAATTGGACTCTAGCCAAAAACATTCAGTACTTC. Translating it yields CATNWTLAKNIQYF.

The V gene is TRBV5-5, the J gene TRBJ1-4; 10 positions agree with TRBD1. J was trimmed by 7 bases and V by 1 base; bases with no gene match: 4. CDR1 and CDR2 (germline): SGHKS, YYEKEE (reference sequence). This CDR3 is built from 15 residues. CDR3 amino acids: CASSLPTGGGEKLFF. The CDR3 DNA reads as TGTGCCAGCAGCTTGCCGACAGGGGGCGGTGAAAAACTGTTTTTT.

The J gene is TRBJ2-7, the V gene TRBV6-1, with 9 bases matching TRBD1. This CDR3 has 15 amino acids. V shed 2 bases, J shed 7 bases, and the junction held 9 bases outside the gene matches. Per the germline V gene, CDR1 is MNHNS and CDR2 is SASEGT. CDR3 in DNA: TGTGCCAGCAGTGAAAATATGGGACAGGGACATGAGCAGTACTTC. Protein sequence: CASSENMGQGHEQYF.

DNA of the CDR3: TGTGCCAGCAGCTTATTCAGGGATCCGAATCAGCCCCAGCATTTT. This translates into CASSLFRDPNQPQHF. This rearrangement joins TRBV7-8 to TRBJ1-5, with a possible D match to TRBD1 (5 bases). V was clipped by 2 bases and J by 4 bases, with 12 bases between them. CDR1 and CDR2 (germline): SGHVS, FQNEAQ. The CDR3 consists of 15 residues.

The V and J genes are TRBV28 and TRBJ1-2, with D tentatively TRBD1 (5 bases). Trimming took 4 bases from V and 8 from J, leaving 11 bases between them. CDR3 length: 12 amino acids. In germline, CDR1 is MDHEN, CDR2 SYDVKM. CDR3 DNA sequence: TGTGCCAGCAGTTCGGGACTAATGGGCTACACCTTC. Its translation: CASSSGLMGYTF.

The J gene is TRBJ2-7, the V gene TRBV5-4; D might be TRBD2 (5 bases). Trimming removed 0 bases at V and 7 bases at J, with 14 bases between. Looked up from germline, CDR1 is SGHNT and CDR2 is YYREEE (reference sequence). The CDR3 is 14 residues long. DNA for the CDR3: TGTGCCAGCAGCTTGGGGTGGCGGACTGAGGAGCAGTACTTC. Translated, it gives CASSLGWRTEEQYF.

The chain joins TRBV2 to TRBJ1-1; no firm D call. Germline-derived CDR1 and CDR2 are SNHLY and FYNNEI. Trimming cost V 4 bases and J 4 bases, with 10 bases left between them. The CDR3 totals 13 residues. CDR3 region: CASSAELGTEAFF. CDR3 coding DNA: TGTGCCAGCAGTGCCGAGCTAGGCACTGAAGCTTTCTTT. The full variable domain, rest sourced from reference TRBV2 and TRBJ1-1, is EPEVTQTPSHQVTQMGQEVILRCVPISNHLYFYWYRQILGQKVEFLVSFYNNEISEKSEIFDDQFSVERPDGSNFTLKIRSTKLEDSAMYFCASSAELGTEAFFGQGTRLTVV.

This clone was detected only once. This CDR3 is CASSLVVGGSGNTIYF. In DNA, the CDR3 is TGTGCCAGCAGCTTAGTTGTGGGGGGCTCTGGAAACACCATATATTTT. The chain joins TRBV7-8 to TRBJ1-3; maybe TRBD1 (5 bases). The CDR3 sequence is 16 residues long. The V end was cut by 1 base, the J end by 0 bases, with 10 bases between. Germline V gene sequence: CDR1 SGHVS, CDR2 FQNEAQ. Full variable domain (outside the CDR3, taken from reference TRBV7-8 and TRBJ1-3): GAGVSQSPRYKVAKRGQDVALRCDPISGHVSLFWYQQALGQGPEFLTYFQNEAQLDKSGLPSDRFFAERPEGSVSTLKIQRTQQEDSAVYLCASSLVVGGSGNTIYFGEGSWLTVV.

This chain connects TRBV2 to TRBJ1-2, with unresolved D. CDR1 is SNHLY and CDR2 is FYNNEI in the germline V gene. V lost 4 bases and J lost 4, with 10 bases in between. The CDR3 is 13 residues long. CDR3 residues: CASSGRESYGYTF. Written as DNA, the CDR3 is TGTGCCAGCAGTGGGCGGGAGTCCTATGGCTACACCTTC.

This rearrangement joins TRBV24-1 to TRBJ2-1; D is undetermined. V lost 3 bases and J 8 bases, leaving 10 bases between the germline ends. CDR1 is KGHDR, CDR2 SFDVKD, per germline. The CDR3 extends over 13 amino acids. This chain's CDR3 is CATSDHNSYEQFF. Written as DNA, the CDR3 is TGTGCCACCAGTGATCATAACAGCTATGAGCAGTTCTTC.

For the CDR3, the DNA is TGCAGTGCTAGAGAAACCTCGACTTACTTC. It encodes CSARETSTYF. The V call is TRBV20-1, the J call TRBJ2-7; D remains ambiguous. The CDR3 contains 10 residues. Germline V gene sequence: CDR1 DFQATT, CDR2 SNEGSKA (reference sequence). Trimming took 0 bases from V and 13 from J, leaving 10 bases between them.

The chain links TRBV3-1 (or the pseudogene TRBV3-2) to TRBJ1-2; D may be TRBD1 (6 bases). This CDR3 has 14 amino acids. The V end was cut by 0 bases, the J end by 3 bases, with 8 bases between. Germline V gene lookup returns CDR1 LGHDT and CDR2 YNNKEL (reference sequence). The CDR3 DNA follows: TGTGCCAGCAGCCAAGAGGGGGCCCACTATGGCTACACCTTC. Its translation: CASSQEGAHYGYTF.

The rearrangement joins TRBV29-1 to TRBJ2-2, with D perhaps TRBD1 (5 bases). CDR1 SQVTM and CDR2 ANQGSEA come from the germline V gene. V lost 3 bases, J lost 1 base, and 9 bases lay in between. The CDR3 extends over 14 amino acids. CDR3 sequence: CSVEQGLNTGELFF. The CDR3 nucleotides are TGCAGCGTTGAGCAGGGCCTGAACACCGGGGAGCTGTTTTTT.

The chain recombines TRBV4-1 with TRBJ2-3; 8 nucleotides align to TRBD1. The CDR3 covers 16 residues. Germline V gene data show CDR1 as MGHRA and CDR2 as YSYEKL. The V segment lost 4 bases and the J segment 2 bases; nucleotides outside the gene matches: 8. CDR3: CASSLGDRGYTDTQYF. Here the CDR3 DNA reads TGCGCCAGCAGCCTCGGAGACAGGGGATACACAGATACGCAGTATTTT.

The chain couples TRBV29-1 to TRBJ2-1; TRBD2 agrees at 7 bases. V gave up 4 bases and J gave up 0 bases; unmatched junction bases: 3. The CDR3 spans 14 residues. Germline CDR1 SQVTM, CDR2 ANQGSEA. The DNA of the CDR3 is TGCAGCGTTGCAAGCGGGGACTCCTACAATGAGCAGTTCTTC. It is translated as CSVASGDSYNEQFF.

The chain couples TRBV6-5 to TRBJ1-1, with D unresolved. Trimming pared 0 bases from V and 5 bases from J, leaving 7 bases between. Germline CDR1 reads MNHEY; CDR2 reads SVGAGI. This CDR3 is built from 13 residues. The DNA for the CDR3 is TGTGCCAGCAGTTACTCGAGGGCGACTGAAGCTTTCTTT. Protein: CASSYSRATEAFF.

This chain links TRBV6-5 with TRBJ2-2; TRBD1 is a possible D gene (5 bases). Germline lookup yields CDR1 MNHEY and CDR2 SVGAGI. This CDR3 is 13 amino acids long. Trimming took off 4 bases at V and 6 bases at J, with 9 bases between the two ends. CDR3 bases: TGTGCCAGCAGTTCAAGACAGTCCGGGGAGCTGTTTTTT. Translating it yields CASSSRQSGELFF.

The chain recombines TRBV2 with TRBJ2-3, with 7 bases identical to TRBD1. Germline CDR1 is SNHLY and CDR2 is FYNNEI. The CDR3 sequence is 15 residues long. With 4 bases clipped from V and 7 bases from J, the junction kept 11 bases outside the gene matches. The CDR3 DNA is TGTGCCAGCAGTGGACAGGGTTCGCGGCGCAATACGCAGTATTTT. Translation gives CASSGQGSRRNTQYF.

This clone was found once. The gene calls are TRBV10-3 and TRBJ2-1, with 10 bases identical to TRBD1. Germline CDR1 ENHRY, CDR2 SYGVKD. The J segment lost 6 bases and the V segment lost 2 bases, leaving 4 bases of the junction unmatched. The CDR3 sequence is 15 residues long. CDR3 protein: CAISEGTGVLNEQFF. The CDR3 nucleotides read TGTGCCATCAGTGAGGGGACAGGGGTTCTCAATGAGCAGTTCTTC.